This entry lists 5 T cell receptor beta chains sequenced from one sample in a study of blood T cell repertoires in COVID-19. Clones were sequenced by immunoSEQ multiplex PCR, and TCRdb holds only the in-frame ones, with some missing. In the table there are about 200,000 clones, approximately 90% of which are singletons. Sequences were obtained from peripheral blood. These receptor sequences come from a man aged 45-60 years with COVID-19, enrolled during active disease.

The rearrangement uses TRBV6-5 and TRBJ2-1; 7 bases are a match to TRBD2. After removal of 4 bases from V and 1 base from J, the junction contained 7 bases not matched to a gene. This CDR3 comprises 16 residues. Germline CDR1 is MNHEY and CDR2 is SVGAGI. The CDR3 spells CASSSGRGESYNEQFF. The CDR3 DNA is TGTGCCAGCAGTTCCGGACGGGGGGAATCCTACAATGAGCAGTTCTTC.

V is TRBV3-1 (or the pseudogene TRBV3-2) and J is TRBJ2-3, with D tentatively TRBD1 (5 bases). In germline, CDR1 is LGHDT, CDR2 YNNKEL (reference sequence). The CDR3 extends over 13 amino acids. V lost 1 base, J lost 10 bases, and 12 bases lay in between. CDR3 sequence reads: CASSQVAPGSQYF. The CDR3, as DNA: TGTGCCAGCAGCCAAGTAGCCCCAGGGTCGCAGTATTTT.

The CDR3 DNA follows: TGCGCCAGCAGCCGCACCCCGGGACAGTCTAATGAAAAACTGTTTTTT. Amino acids: CASSRTPGQSNEKLFF. The chain joins TRBV4-3 to TRBJ1-4, with 7 bases that match TRBD1. Germline-derived CDR1 and CDR2 are LGHNA and YSLEER. This CDR3 contains 16 residues. The trim removed 4 bases at V and 3 bases at J, leaving 8 bases unmatched.

The chain uses TRBV19 and TRBJ2-2, with 11 bases that match TRBD1. CDR3 length: 16 amino acids. The germline V gene has CDR1 LNHDA and CDR2 SQIVND (reference sequence). The J segment lost 5 bases and the V segment lost 7 bases, leaving 9 bases of the junction unmatched. The CDR3 region has the DNA TGTGCCAGTACCAAAGGACAGGGGGCTTATACCGGGGAGCTGTTTTTT. It specifies CASTKGQGAYTGELFF. Complete variable domain (other parts from reference TRBV19 and TRBJ2-2): DGGITQSPKYLFRKEGQNVTLSCEQNLNHDAMYWYRQDPGQGLRLIYYSQIVNDFQKGDIAEGYSVSREKKESFPLTVTSAQKNPTAFYLCASTKGQGAYTGELFFGEGSRLTVL.

This clone showed up just a few times. The chain links TRBV19 to TRBJ1-3, with D uncertain. Trimming shortened V by 8 bases and J by 0 bases, and 11 bases separated the two germline ends. The CDR3 covers 14 residues. CDR1 is LNHDA and CDR2 is SQIVND in the germline V gene (reference sequence). The CDR3 here is CASRITRSGNTIYF. The DNA for the CDR3 is TGTGCCAGTCGAATCACTCGCTCTGGAAACACCATATATTTT.